The 6 T cell receptor beta chains below were found in one sample sequenced in a study of T-cell memory formation after mild COVID-19. Using its own MiXCR run on the 5' RACE reads, TCRdb lists one record per CDR3 protein. The sample yields some 250,000 distinct CDR3 sequences, over 9% seen once. The sequencing input was PBMCs or a T cell subset sorted from them (not recorded which). The receptors stem from a man aged 18 to 29 who had mild COVID-19 (a few samples of this study predate the infection). Cell type and time point are not known.

The V and J genes are TRBV27 and TRBJ1-1; D gene unclear. Trimming removed 3 bases from V and 0 bases from J, with 8 bases in between. Germline V gene sequence: CDR1 MNHEY, CDR2 SMNVEV (reference sequence). The CDR3 length is 14 residues. DNA of the CDR3: TGTGCCAGCAGTTTGGCAGCATTGAACACTGAAGCTTTCTTT. Protein sequence: CASSLAALNTEAFF.

This chain connects TRBV7-2 to TRBJ1-2, with no clear D. V was pared by 5 bases and J by 4 bases, with 17 bases between. Germline V gene lookup returns CDR1 SGHTA and CDR2 FQGNSA. This CDR3 comprises 15 residues. CDR3 in amino acids: CASSGSAGPFYGYTF. In nucleotides, the CDR3 is TGTGCCAGCAGCGGGTCGGCAGGTCCTTTCTATGGCTACACCTTC.

The chain links TRBV9 to TRBJ2-2; 8 nucleotides agree with TRBD2. CDR1 and CDR2 from the germline V gene are SGDLS and YYNGEE. V lost 0 bases and J lost 0; bases outside the gene matches: 4. CDR3 size: 17 residues. CDR3 amino acids: CASSVVSGTTNTGELFF. DNA of the CDR3: TGTGCCAGCAGCGTAGTTAGCGGGACAACGAACACCGGGGAGCTGTTTTTT.

This clonotype has a handful of counts. The V gene is TRBV9, the J gene TRBJ2-2; D is possibly TRBD2 (6 bases). Germline V CDR1 and CDR2: SGDLS, YYNGEE. This CDR3 spans 16 amino acids. V was pared by 1 base and J by 0 bases, with 10 bases between. The DNA of the CDR3 is TGTGCCAGCAGCGTATTTGGAGGGGCGAACACCGGGGAGCTGTTTTTT. Protein product: CASSVFGGANTGELFF.

Ten or more counts support this clonotype. The chain employs TRBV5-1 and TRBJ1-2; a weak D match, TRBD1 (6 bases). This CDR3 spans 13 amino acids. The V gene's germline CDR1 is SGHRS and CDR2 YFSETQ. Trimming cost V 10 bases and J 6 bases, with 19 bases left between them. CDR3: CAARDTPLDGYTF. The CDR3 coding sequence is TGCGCCGCCCGGGACACCCCGTTGGATGGCTACACCTTC.

There are many counts of this clonotype. The genes are TRBV10-3 and TRBJ2-7; 8 bases agree with TRBD1. The trim removed 1 base at V and 1 base at J, leaving 6 bases unmatched. The CDR3 has 16 residues. CDR1 is ENHRY and CDR2 is SYGVKD in the germline V gene. CDR3 sequence: CAISEYRTGRSYEQYF. Written as DNA, the CDR3 is TGTGCCATCAGTGAGTACAGGACAGGGCGTTCCTACGAGCAGTACTTC.